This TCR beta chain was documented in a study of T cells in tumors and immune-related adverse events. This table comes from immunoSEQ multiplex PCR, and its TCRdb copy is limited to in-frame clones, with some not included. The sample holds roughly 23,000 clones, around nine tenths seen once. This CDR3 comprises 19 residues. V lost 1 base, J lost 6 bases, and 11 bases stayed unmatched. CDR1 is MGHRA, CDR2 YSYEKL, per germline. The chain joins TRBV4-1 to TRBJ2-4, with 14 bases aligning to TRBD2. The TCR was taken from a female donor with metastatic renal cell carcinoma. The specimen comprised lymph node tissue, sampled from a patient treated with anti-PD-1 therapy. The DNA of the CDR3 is TGCGCCAGCAGCCAAGCCTCCGGGACTAGCGGGAGTAGTAGAAACATTCAGTACTTC. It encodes CASSQASGTSGSSRNIQYF.